These 27 T cell receptor beta chains share one sample of origin, sequenced in a study of shared clonotypes between healthy human individuals. This table comes from immunoSEQ multiplex PCR, and its TCRdb copy is limited to in-frame clones, with some not included. The sample lists around 2,000,000 clones, approximately 94% occurring once. Naive CD8 populations comprised CD45RO-negative cells positively selected for CCR7, excluding terminally differentiated effector memory CD45RA+ cells. Specimen: naive CD8+ T cells from PBMCs. All receptors derive from a man aged 18 to 29 in good health. Some clones in this sample may be carry-over from other donors' samples.

Comments on this clone: This sample also contains other DNA sequences that code for the same CDR3. The chain combines TRBV5-6 with TRBJ2-7; D unresolved. The CDR3 sequence is 13 residues long. The V and J ends lost 0 bases and 3 bases respectively, with 7 bases between them. CDR1 is SGHDT and CDR2 is YYEEEE in the germline V gene. CDR3: CASSLDSGYEQYF. In DNA, the CDR3 is TGTGCCAGCAGCTTGGACTCGGGCTACGAGCAGTACTTC.

V usage is TRBV19 and J usage is TRBJ1-1; no definite D call. Trimming cost V 3 bases and J 1 base, with 9 bases left between them. The CDR3 runs to 14 residues. CDR1 is LNHDA, CDR2 SQIVND, per germline (reference sequence). CDR3 nucleotides: TGTGCCAGTAGTATCGGCGGATGGAACACTGAAGCTTTCTTT. It codes for CASSIGGWNTEAFF.

The CDR3 spells CASSQGAARVYEQYF. Here the CDR3 DNA reads TGTGCCAGCAGCCAAGGCGCGGCCAGGGTCTACGAGCAGTACTTC. The rearrangement joins TRBV4-2 to TRBJ2-7, with D possibly being TRBD1 (5 bases). Germline CDR1 LGHNA, CDR2 YNFKEQ. There are 15 residues in the CDR3. Trimming removed 1 base from V and 3 bases from J, with 13 bases in between.

V gene TRBV27 combines with J gene TRBJ2-7, with 7 bases that match TRBD2. The CDR3 contains 16 residues. From germline, CDR1 is MNHEY and CDR2 SMNVEV (reference sequence). With V trimmed by 5 bases and J by 0 bases, 10 bases remained unmatched. The CDR3 sequence: CASSPSSGVLSYEQYF. DNA of the CDR3: TGTGCCAGCAGTCCCTCCAGCGGGGTCCTCTCCTACGAGCAGTACTTC.

As regards this clone: Other DNA sequences in this specimen translate into the identical CDR3. This chain links TRBV27 with TRBJ2-2; a weak D match, TRBD1 (5 bases). This CDR3 comprises 14 residues. Deletions cut 3 bases from V and 3 bases from J, with 8 bases between. Germline V gives CDR1 MNHEY, CDR2 SMNVEV (reference sequence). In DNA form, the CDR3 reads TGTGCCAGCAGTTTCCCAGGGTACACCGGGGAGCTGTTTTTT. Protein product: CASSFPGYTGELFF.

The chain couples TRBV27 to TRBJ1-2; D is unclear. Germline V gene sequence: CDR1 MNHEY, CDR2 SMNVEV (reference sequence). This CDR3 is built from 14 residues. Trimming left V 5 bases short and J 0 bases short, with 10 bases between. The CDR3 reads CASSPDGSNYGYTF. The CDR3 nucleotides read TGTGCCAGCAGTCCGGACGGCTCTAACTATGGCTACACCTTC.

The chain couples TRBV19 to TRBJ2-7, with 11 bases aligning to TRBD2. There are 14 residues in the CDR3. After removal of 4 bases from V and 3 bases from J, the junction contained 2 bases not matched to a gene. Per germline, CDR1 LNHDA and CDR2 SQIVND (reference sequence). CDR3 nucleotide sequence: TGTGCCAGTAGTAAGGGACTAGCGGACTACGAGCAGTACTTC. Amino acids: CASSKGLADYEQYF.

The chain combines TRBV28 with TRBJ1-5; unclear D gene. Trimming shortened V by 2 bases and J by 7 bases, and 18 bases separated the two germline ends. Looked up from germline, CDR1 is MDHEN and CDR2 is SYDVKM. The CDR3 is made up of 16 amino acids. The chain's CDR3 is CASSLRPVIVPQPQHF. In DNA, the CDR3 is TGTGCCAGCAGTTTACGACCGGTCATAGTTCCCCAGCCCCAGCATTTT. Combining the CDR3 with reference TRBV28 and TRBJ1-5 gives the whole variable domain DVKVTQSSRYLVKRTGEKVFLECVQDMDHENMFWYRQDPGLGLRLIYFSYDVKMKEKGDIPEGYSVSREKKERFSLILESASTNQTSMYLCASSLRPVIVPQPQHFGDGTRLSIL.

The V call is TRBV7-9, the J call TRBJ2-1, with 12 bases matching TRBD2. In germline, CDR1 is SEHNR, CDR2 FQNEAQ (reference sequence). The length of the CDR3 is 16 residues. J lost 6 bases, V lost 6 bases, and 9 bases had no gene match. CDR3 bases: TGTGCCAGCAGTTCTTTTCTAGCGGGAGGGCCCAATGAGCAGTTCTTC. Translated, it gives CASSSFLAGGPNEQFF.

This clone is a singleton in its sample. Other DNA sequences in the same sample also yield this CDR3. This chain links TRBV15 with TRBJ2-1, with 9 nucleotides matching TRBD1. The CDR3 has 16 residues. Germline V gene data show CDR1 as LNHNV and CDR2 as YYDKDF (reference sequence). V was clipped by 1 base and J by 4 bases; unmatched bases: 5. The DNA for the CDR3 is TGTGCCACCAGCAGAGGCAGACAGGGGGTATACAATGAGCAGTTCTTC. This translates into CATSRGRQGVYNEQFF.

The chain employs TRBV7-9 and TRBJ2-1; 8 bases are a match to TRBD2. The CDR3 spans 16 residues. Trimming removed 1 base from V and 5 bases from J; junction bases left unmatched: 7. CDR1 and CDR2 (germline): SEHNR, FQNEAQ (reference sequence). The CDR3 nucleotides read TGTGCCAGCAGCTTAGTTGGCGGGGGGCGACACAATGAGCAGTTCTTC. Translating gives CASSLVGGGRHNEQFF. Full variable domain (rest looked up from reference TRBV7-9 and TRBJ2-1): DTGVSQNPRHKITKRGQNVTFRCDPISEHNRLYWYRQTLGQGPEFLTYFQNEAQLEKSRLLSDRFSAERPKGSFSTLEIQRTEQGDSAMYLCASSLVGGGRHNEQFFGPGTRLTVL.

The chain combines TRBV27 with TRBJ2-1; the match to TRBD2 covers 8 bases. Germline loops: CDR1 MNHEY, CDR2 SMNVEV (reference sequence). This CDR3 contains 18 residues. V lost 8 bases and J lost 0; bases outside the gene matches: 15. In DNA, the CDR3 is TGTGCCAGCGACCCCCGGGGGGGATCCTTGAGCTCCTACAATGAGCAGTTCTTC. Protein: CASDPRGGSLSSYNEQFF.

A note on this clone: This sample includes further DNA sequences coding for the same CDR3. The rearrangement uses TRBV9 and TRBJ1-2, with a tentative D call TRBD1 (5 bases). Trimming cost V 0 bases and J 2 bases, with 8 bases left between them. CDR1 and CDR2 from the germline V gene are SGDLS and YYNGEE. The CDR3 is made up of 14 amino acids. CDR3: CASSVEGRNYGYTF. Written as DNA, the CDR3 is TGTGCCAGCAGCGTAGAGGGGAGAAACTATGGCTACACCTTC.

The J gene is TRBJ2-1, the V gene TRBV9; 9 positions match TRBD1. The CDR3 is 15 amino acids. After removal of 2 bases from V and 5 bases from J, the junction contained 5 bases not matched to a gene. Germline CDR1 and CDR2: SGDLS and YYNGEE. Here the CDR3 reads CASSVHYRGHNEQFF. The CDR3, as DNA: TGTGCCAGCAGCGTTCATTACAGGGGGCACAATGAGCAGTTCTTC.

In nucleotides, the CDR3 is TGTGCCAGCAGTTTGACCCGGACAGCGTATAGCAATCAGCCCCAGCATTTT. Translation gives CASSLTRTAYSNQPQHF. V gene TRBV28 combines with J gene TRBJ1-5; perhaps TRBD1 as D (6 bases). The CDR3 spans 17 residues. Germline CDR1 is MDHEN and CDR2 is SYDVKM. V lost 3 bases and J 0 bases, leaving 15 bases between the germline ends.

This rearrangement joins TRBV11-2 to TRBJ2-1; TRBD2 matches 14 bases. Germline V lookup: CDR1 SGHAT, CDR2 FQNNGV. This CDR3 has 16 amino acids. Unmatched junction bases numbered 2, after V lost 3 bases and J lost 4 bases. The DNA for the CDR3 is TGTGCCAGCAGCTTTGGGACTAGCGGGAGATACAATGAGCAGTTCTTC. Protein: CASSFGTSGRYNEQFF.

The chain links TRBV5-4 to TRBJ2-1, with 8 nucleotides matching TRBD2. Looked up from germline, CDR1 is SGHNT and CDR2 is YYREEE (reference sequence). Trimming at V came to 3 bases and at J to 9 bases, leaving 5 bases not matched to a gene. CDR3 size: 13 residues. The CDR3 region has the DNA TGTGCCAGCAGCTCGCCACTAGCGGTTGAGCAGTTCTTC. Amino acids: CASSSPLAVEQFF.

This clone showed up just once. The rearrangement links TRBV4-3 to TRBJ2-7, with D possibly TRBD2 on 5 matching bases. CDR1 is LGHNA and CDR2 is YSLEER in the germline V gene. The V gene lost 0 bases and the J gene lost 3 bases, with 9 bases spanning the gap. This CDR3 has 14 residues. The CDR3 loop reads CASSQDIDYYEQYF. DNA of the CDR3: TGCGCCAGCAGCCAAGATATCGACTACTACGAGCAGTACTTC.

V and J are TRBV7-7 and TRBJ2-5; D unresolved. Germline CDR1 reads SSHAT; CDR2 reads FNYEAQ (reference sequence). The CDR3 contains 15 residues. Trimming took 0 bases from V and 2 from J, leaving 10 bases between them. The CDR3 protein is CASSLAGRAQETQYF. The CDR3 DNA sequence: TGTGCCAGCAGCTTAGCCGGCCGGGCACAAGAGACCCAGTACTTC.

The chain couples TRBV28 to TRBJ2-1, with D possibly being TRBD1 (6 bases). The CDR3 is made up of 13 amino acids. With 4 bases removed from V and 15 bases from J, the gap between germline ends came to 19 bases. Germline loops: CDR1 MDHEN, CDR2 SYDVKM. In DNA, the CDR3 is TGTGCCAGCAGTTCCTCCGGGACAACCTACCGGTTCTTC. As protein: CASSSSGTTYRFF.

V usage is TRBV19 and J usage is TRBJ2-1, with TRBD2 as a possible D gene (5 bases). Germline lookup yields CDR1 LNHDA and CDR2 SQIVND (reference sequence). The CDR3 contains 11 residues. The V and J ends lost 3 bases and 12 bases respectively, with 9 bases between them. This CDR3 reads CASSMGVGQFF. CDR3 nucleotides: TGTGCCAGTAGTATGGGAGTCGGGCAGTTCTTC.

V gene TRBV6-5 combines with J gene TRBJ2-2; D may correspond to TRBD1 or TRBD2 (5 bases each). Trimming left V 6 bases short and J 1 base short, with 9 bases between. Germline CDR1 MNHEY, CDR2 SVGAGI. CDR3 length: 14 amino acids. The CDR3 region has the DNA TGTGCCAGCAGCGGGACGGAGAACACCGGGGAGCTGTTTTTT. Its translation is CASSGTENTGELFF.

The genes are TRBV7-9 and TRBJ2-2, with 9 bases identical to TRBD2. Losses at the gene ends were 4 bases for V and 8 bases for J; bases not matched to a gene: 11. The V gene's germline CDR1 is SEHNR and CDR2 FQNEAQ (reference sequence). The CDR3 totals 16 residues. The CDR3 nucleotides read TGTGCCAGCAGCTCTCAGCGGGAGGTGATAAGGGGGGAGCTGTTTTTT. This gives the protein CASSSQREVIRGELFF.

This clone was seen a few times. The chain recombines TRBV25-1 with TRBJ2-1, with D unclear. CDR1 and CDR2 (germline): MGHDK, SYGVNS. The CDR3 covers 10 residues. The V gene lost 7 bases and the J gene lost 8 bases, with 6 bases spanning the gap. This CDR3 is CASTGHEQFF. The CDR3 coding sequence is TGTGCCAGCACGGGTCATGAGCAGTTCTTC.

This chain links TRBV15 with TRBJ2-7, with D possibly being TRBD1 (5 bases). In germline, CDR1 is LNHNV, CDR2 YYDKDF (reference sequence). Trimming stripped 1 base from V and 2 bases from J, with 12 bases between. This CDR3 has 15 residues. The CDR3 sequence is CATSRGPTEAYEQYF. The CDR3 region has the DNA TGTGCCACCAGCAGAGGACCGACAGAGGCCTACGAGCAGTACTTC.

CDR3 protein: CASSPLGRDWAYNEQFF. Written as DNA, the CDR3 is TGTGCCAGCAGCCCCCTAGGCCGGGACTGGGCCTACAATGAGCAGTTCTTC. The chain combines TRBV7-8 with TRBJ2-1; D may be TRBD2 (6 bases). Trimming took off 5 bases at V and 2 bases at J, with 19 bases between the two ends. CDR3 length: 17 residues. Germline V gene data show CDR1 as SGHVS and CDR2 as FQNEAQ.

The rearrangement joins TRBV7-9 to TRBJ1-1; no reliable D call. Trimming shortened V by 1 base and J by 1 base, and 10 bases separated the two germline ends. This CDR3 is 15 amino acids long. Germline V gene data show CDR1 as SEHNR and CDR2 as FQNEAQ (reference sequence). DNA of the CDR3: TGTGCCAGCAGCTTAGTCCCAGCAGAGAACACTGAAGCTTTCTTT. Translation: CASSLVPAENTEAFF.